These 17 T cell receptor beta chains were all obtained from the same sample, sequenced in a study of beta chain features in type 1 diabetes. Study results and limitations: Shortening that was moderate but significant affected the TCRB CDR3s of Type 1 diabetes patients in all four CD4+ subsets.

The study reverse transcribed the entire isolated RNA, so it sequenced expressed TCRB transcripts. The method was immunoSEQ multiplex PCR; TCRdb's version includes in-frame clones alone and lacks a portion of them. The data show around 25,000 clones, under 75% seen once. Antigens for these TCRs are unknown. Sequenced material: Tregs from blood. These receptors all come from a man between 18 and 29 years old with type 1 diabetes.

The gene calls are TRBV29-1 and TRBJ2-1; perhaps TRBD2 as D (5 bases). The CDR3 loop spans 13 amino acids. V lost 4 bases to trimming and J lost 9 bases, with 16 bases between them. CDR1 and CDR2 (germline): SQVTM, ANQGSEA. The CDR3 spells CSVGIRTLGEQFF. DNA of the CDR3: TGCAGCGTTGGTATTCGGACTCTTGGTGAGCAGTTCTTC.

V is TRBV9 and J is TRBJ2-1; 10 bases map to TRBD1. V shed 5 bases and J 7 bases; nucleotides not matched to a gene: 9. The CDR3 extends over 15 amino acids. The germline CDR1 and CDR2 sequences are SGDLS and YYNGEE. The CDR3 coding sequence is TGTGCCAGCAGGGATACCGGGACAGGGGCGAATGAGCAGTTCTTC. Protein: CASRDTGTGANEQFF.

The genes are TRBV13 and TRBJ1-2, with D tentatively TRBD1 (6 bases). Trimming removed 3 bases at V and 2 bases at J, with 16 bases between. Germline V lookup: CDR1 PRHDT, CDR2 FYEKMQ (reference sequence). The length of the CDR3 is 16 residues. In DNA, the CDR3 is TGTGCCAGCAGCTTGCTCCCACAGGGTGGGAACTATGGCTACACCTTC. It codes for CASSLLPQGGNYGYTF.

The chain is built from TRBV15 and TRBJ1-2; no reliable D call. The CDR3 totals 14 residues. Trimming cost V 1 base and J 4 bases, with 10 bases left between them. Germline V gene sequence: CDR1 LNHNV, CDR2 YYDKDF (reference sequence). CDR3 region: CATSRGMGFYGYTF. CDR3 DNA: TGTGCCACCAGCAGAGGAATGGGCTTCTATGGCTACACCTTC.

The chain couples TRBV6-5 to TRBJ2-3, with 9 bases matching TRBD2. Trimming removed 3 bases from V and 2 bases from J; junction bases left unmatched: 6. CDR1 MNHEY and CDR2 SVGAGI come from the germline V gene. The CDR3 extends over 16 amino acids. As DNA, the CDR3 is TGTGCCAGCAGTTATTCCGGACTAGCGCCCACAGATACGCAGTATTTT. This gives the protein CASSYSGLAPTDTQYF.

The table lists this clone with a few counts. V and J are TRBV7-2 and TRBJ2-3; TRBD1 matches at 8 bases. CDR1 and CDR2 (germline): SGHTA, FQGNSA. The CDR3 loop spans 16 amino acids. J was trimmed by 1 base and V by 4 bases; bases with no gene match: 7. CDR3 residues: CASSSRTGRGTDTQYF. The CDR3, as DNA: TGTGCCAGCAGCTCGAGGACAGGGCGGGGCACAGATACGCAGTATTTT.

V is TRBV10-2 and J is TRBJ1-2, with D perhaps matching TRBD1 (6 bases). Germline loops: CDR1 WSHSY, CDR2 SAAADI. The CDR3 is made up of 11 amino acids. V was cut by 6 bases and J by 4 bases, with 6 bases left in between. The CDR3 coding sequence is TGCGCCAGCAGGACAGGCTATGGCTACACCTTC. It yields the protein CASRTGYGYTF.

The chain combines TRBV9 with TRBJ2-1; 14 bases fit TRBD2. The V segment lost 3 bases and the J segment 7 bases; nucleotides outside the gene matches: 9. This CDR3 region has 17 residues. Looked up from germline, CDR1 is SGDLS and CDR2 is YYNGEE. CDR3: CASSGGTSGSIVNEQFF. The CDR3 nucleotides read TGTGCCAGCAGCGGCGGGACTAGCGGGAGTATCGTTAATGAGCAGTTCTTC.

The chain carries TRBV28 and TRBJ2-7; 9 positions match TRBD1. CDR1 is MDHEN, CDR2 SYDVKM, per germline. The CDR3 spans 13 residues. Unmatched junction bases numbered 6, after V lost 9 bases and J lost 3 bases. CDR3 region: CASRTGVVYEQYF. The CDR3 nucleotides read TGTGCCAGTCGGACAGGGGTCGTCTACGAGCAGTACTTC.

This clone was picked up a small number of times. This same CDR3 is encoded by further DNA sequences in the sample. This chain uses TRBV29-1 with TRBJ2-7; 7 bases are shared with TRBD1. The CDR3 totals 14 residues. Germline CDR1 is SQVTM and CDR2 is ANQGSEA. V was clipped by 1 base and J by 7 bases; unmatched bases: 10. CDR3 residues: CSVEGGQGVREQYF. CDR3 coding DNA: TGCAGCGTTGAAGGTGGTCAGGGGGTGAGGGAGCAGTACTTC.

This rearrangement joins TRBV4-3 to TRBJ2-5; no clear D gene. CDR1 and CDR2 (germline): LGHNA, YSLEER. The CDR3 is 16 amino acids. V was cut by 3 bases and J by 3 bases, with 17 bases left in between. The CDR3 DNA reads TGCGCCAGCAGCCACCCCACGACACGGTCGAAAGAGACCCAGTACTTC. Translating gives CASSHPTTRSKETQYF.

This clone was observed a few times. The V call is TRBV7-2, the J call TRBJ2-1; D is perhaps TRBD1 (6 bases). This CDR3 spans 14 amino acids. CDR1 SGHTA and CDR2 FQGNSA come from the germline V gene. V was trimmed by 6 bases and J by 0 bases, leaving 9 bases between them. The DNA of the CDR3 is TGTGCCAGCAGGAGGGGGATCTCCTACAATGAGCAGTTCTTC. Its translation: CASRRGISYNEQFF.

In regard to this clone: The sample contains more than one DNA sequence encoding this CDR3. The chain uses TRBV5-1 and TRBJ2-3; 8 positions agree with TRBD2. Germline V gives CDR1 SGHRS, CDR2 YFSETQ. Trimming removed 1 base from V and 6 bases from J; junction bases left unmatched: 13. The CDR3 runs to 17 residues. Written as DNA, the CDR3 is TGCGCCAGCAGCTTGCCCGCGGGGGGCCGTACTTTCGATACGCAGTATTTT. It yields the protein CASSLPAGGRTFDTQYF.

This clone has only one observation. V is TRBV6-5 and J is TRBJ2-1; 9 positions agree with TRBD1. The length of the CDR3 is 15 residues. V shed 5 bases, J shed 9 bases, and the junction held 11 bases outside the gene matches. From germline, CDR1 is MNHEY and CDR2 SVGAGI. In DNA, the CDR3 is TGTGCCAGCAGTAGACAGGGGGTAGTAGGGCGTGAGCAGTTCTTC. The encoded protein is CASSRQGVVGREQFF.

The CDR3 protein is CASSLVLSSGTSGHEQYF. As DNA, the CDR3 is TGCGCCAGCAGCTTGGTACTTTCGTCCGGGACTAGCGGCCACGAGCAGTACTTC. V gene TRBV5-1 combines with J gene TRBJ2-7; 11 bases map to TRBD2. After removal of 0 bases from V and 5 bases from J, the junction contained 13 bases not matched to a gene. This CDR3 region has 18 residues. Per germline, CDR1 SGHRS and CDR2 YFSETQ.

V usage is TRBV11-2 and J usage is TRBJ1-6; 9 positions match TRBD1. The CDR3 spans 15 residues. CDR1 and CDR2 from the germline V gene are SGHAT and FQNNGV. V lost 2 bases and J lost 10; bases outside the gene matches: 6. The CDR3 coding sequence is TGTGCCAGCAGCTTATTCGGACAGGGGCGGTCACCCCTCCACTTT. Residues: CASSLFGQGRSPLHF.

The chain couples TRBV4-1 to TRBJ2-5, with 7 bases lining up with TRBD1. The ends lost 0 bases at V and 8 bases at J; junction bases unmatched: 12. The CDR3 spans 16 residues. The V gene's germline CDR1 is MGHRA and CDR2 YSYEKL. The CDR3 DNA sequence: TGCGCCAGCAGCCAAGAACCGTGGACAGGATCTAGTACCCAGTACTTC. Its protein product is CASSQEPWTGSSTQYF.